This T cell receptor beta chain originates from a study of blood T cell repertoires in COVID-19. Germline lookup yields CDR1 SGHRS and CDR2 YFSETQ. The CDR3 has 16 residues. V lost 9 bases and J lost 2, with 21 bases in between. Assay used: immunoSEQ multiplex PCR; TCRdb lists only in-frame clones, some missing. This table holds roughly 100,000 clones, 85% found once. This receptor was obtained from a man aged 50 to 59 with acute or convalescent COVID-19. The J gene is TRBJ1-5, the V gene TRBV5-1; D call uncertain. The material sequenced was peripheral blood. The CDR3 is CANPSYYSVGNQPQHF. The CDR3 bases are TGCGCCAACCCGTCATATTATAGTGTGGGCAATCAGCCCCAGCATTTT.